The 8 T cell receptor beta chains below come from one sample, sequenced in a study of T cell repertoires in ileal Crohn's disease. Clones were sequenced by immunoSEQ multiplex PCR, and TCRdb holds only the in-frame ones, with some missing. This sample has more than 2,000 clones; about three quarters occur once, and the top ten carry around a tenth. Material: ileal tissue. These receptors originate from an adult with Crohn's disease.

The rearrangement uses TRBV9 and TRBJ1-2, with 11 bases matching TRBD1. Germline V gene data show CDR1 as SGDLS and CDR2 as YYNGEE. The V segment lost 3 bases and the J segment 5 bases; nucleotides outside the gene matches: 12. This CDR3 is 17 amino acids long. As DNA, the CDR3 is TGTGCCAGCAGCGCTGGCGGGGGACAGGGGGTAAGATATGGCTACACCTTC. It translates to CASSAGGGQGVRYGYTF.

This clone was seen more than once but under ten times. The chain couples TRBV4-1 to TRBJ2-7; TRBD1 aligns across 7 bases. Per the germline V gene, CDR1 is MGHRA and CDR2 is YSYEKL. CDR3 size: 14 residues. With V trimmed by 4 bases and J by 2 bases, 5 bases remained unmatched. CDR3 DNA sequence: TGCGCCAGCAGCCCCGGGACAGAGGCCTACGAGCAGTACGTC. Translation: CASSPGTEAYEQYV.

CDR3 region: CASSRTGTNEKLFF. The CDR3 nucleotides read TGTGCCAGCAGTCGGACCGGGACAAATGAAAAACTGTTTTTT. The gene calls are TRBV7-9 and TRBJ1-4, with D possibly being TRBD1 (6 bases). This CDR3 region has 14 residues. V gave up 6 bases and J gave up 5 bases, with 13 bases separating them. Germline-derived CDR1 and CDR2 are SEHNR and FQNEAQ (reference sequence).

The V gene is TRBV27, the J gene TRBJ2-7, with 7 bases aligning to TRBD1. The CDR3 has 14 amino acids. The ends lost 0 bases at V and 6 bases at J; junction bases unmatched: 5. Per the germline V gene, CDR1 is MNHEY and CDR2 is SMNVEV (reference sequence). CDR3 in DNA: TGTGCCAGCAGTTTATCTCCGACAGGGCCCGAGCAGTACGTC. Its translation: CASSLSPTGPEQYV.

This clone was detected once. The gene calls are TRBV7-2 and TRBJ2-5; 9 bases match TRBD1. Germline-derived CDR1 and CDR2 are SGHTA and FQGNSA. The CDR3 totals 14 residues. Trimming cost V 4 bases and J 4 bases; bases outside gene matches: 4. The CDR3 coding sequence is TGTGCCAGCAGCTCCAACAGGGGGCGAGAGACCCAGTACTTC. Amino acids: CASSSNRGRETQYF.

The gene calls are TRBV7-3 and TRBJ2-6, with 7 nucleotides matching TRBD2. CDR3 size: 18 residues. V shed 1 base and J 4 bases; nucleotides not matched to a gene: 10. Germline CDR1 SGHTA, CDR2 FQGTGA. The CDR3 bases are TGTGCCAGCAGCTTAAAAGGGCTAGCGGCAACGGGGGCCAACGTCCTGACTTTC. As protein: CASSLKGLAATGANVLTF.

The chain carries TRBV4-3 and TRBJ2-3; 9 nucleotides match TRBD2. Germline loops: CDR1 LGHNA, CDR2 YSLEER. The CDR3 extends over 14 amino acids. Trimming took 11 bases from V and 4 from J; bases not matched to a gene: 10. The CDR3 reads CAASGGGAADTQYF. CDR3 in DNA: TGCGCCGCATCGGGCGGGGGGGCGGCAGATACGCAGTATTTT.

With regard to this clone: In the same sample, other DNA sequences code for this CDR3. This chain connects TRBV6-5 to TRBJ1-3, with D possibly TRBD1 on 5 matching bases. This CDR3 has 15 residues. V lost 0 bases, J lost 4 bases, and 10 bases lay in between. Germline-derived CDR1 and CDR2 are MNHEY and SVGAGI. CDR3 in DNA: TGTGCCAGCAGTTACTCGCGGGGCTCAGGAAACACCATATATTTT. This translates into CASSYSRGSGNTIYF.